This T cell receptor beta chain is from a study of post-analysis software for immune sequencing data. As for the study in general: Progressive-relapsing, secondary progressive and relapsing-remitting multiple sclerosis were among the disease courses included.

Remarks on this clonotype: The antigen is undetermined.

General observations from the study: Same-batch preparations were strongly co-clustered by F measure.

Researchers reported that TCR beta cDNA libraries carried unique molecular identifiers. Out of roughly 0.85 to 10 million T cells, 450,000 to 600,000 cDNA molecules were generated. TCRdb re-called the PCR reads with MiXCR, one entry per CDR3 protein. The repertoire holds about 800,000 distinct CDR3 sequences, about 32% seen once, with more than 0.45% in the top ten. Material: blood. This receptor was identified in a girl between 10 and 17 years old with multiple sclerosis.

CDR3: CASSVGVSGRTEAFF. In DNA form, the CDR3 reads TGCGCCAGCAGCGTTGGGGTGTCAGGTCGCACTGAAGCTTTCTTT. The V and J genes are TRBV5-1 and TRBJ1-1; the D is unclear. Trimming stripped 4 bases from V and 4 bases from J, with 17 bases between. The CDR3 runs to 15 residues. The germline V gene encodes CDR1 SGHRS and CDR2 YFSETQ.